Listed below are T cell receptor beta chains from one sample, sequenced in a study of OX40 agonist ivuxolimab in advanced cancers. TCRdb's copy holds only in-frame clones and misses some; the assay was immunoSEQ multiplex PCR. This table has about 59,000 clones, about 90% appearing once. This specimen consisted of CD4+ or CD8+ T cells sorted from blood, obtained in a trial of the OX40 agonist ivuxolimab. These TCRs come from an adult with an advanced solid tumor such as melanoma, head and neck, liver or kidney cancer. The CDR3 runs from the conserved cysteine through the conserved F or W. D genes are given only for firm matches. The listing skips clone size in some rows; elsewhere it reads once, few, many or a size class.

j_call	clone_size	d_call	v_call	cdr3_nt	cdr3_aa
TRBJ1-1	NA	TRBD1	TRBV10-3	TGTGCCATCAGTCCCGGGACAGACCGCACTGAAGCTTTCTTT	CAISPGTDRTEAFF
TRBJ1-2	NA	TRBD1	TRBV15	TGTGCCACCAGCAGAGATCCTTCGACAGGGCCGACATATGGCTACACCTTC	CATSRDPSTGPTYGYTF
TRBJ2-3	NA	NA	TRBV4-1	TGCGCCAGCCAGGATAGCGGCACAGATACGCAGTATTTT	CASQDSGTDTQYF
TRBJ2-1	NA	TRBD2	TRBV10-1	TGCGCCAGCAGCGTAGCGGGAGCGGATGAGCAGTTCTTC	CASSVAGADEQFF
TRBJ2-1	NA	TRBD2	TRBV6-5	TGTGCCAGCAGTTACTCTCAGGGAGGGCCCCACAATGAGCAGTTCTTC	CASSYSQGGPHNEQFF
TRBJ2-2	NA	NA	TRBV2	TGTGCCAGCAGTGAGGCCGGCGCCGGGGAGCTGTTTTTT	CASSEAGAGELFF
TRBJ1-2	NA	NA	TRBV6-5	TGTGCCAGCAGTTACGTTTTCCGGCCGACCCGGGATGGCTACACCTTC	CASSYVFRPTRDGYTF
TRBJ2-4	NA	TRBD2	TRBV6-6	TGTGCCACGGGGAGGGAGAAAAACATTCAGTACTTC	CATGREKNIQYF
TRBJ2-2	NA	TRBD2	TRBV4-2	TGTGCCAGCAGCCCTAGCGGGGGGGCCACCGGGGAGCTGTTTTTT	CASSPSGGATGELFF
TRBJ2-7	NA	NA	TRBV30	TGTGCCTGGAGTGGAGGTTGGTCCGAGCAGTACTTC	CAWSGGWSEQYF
TRBJ1-1	NA	NA	TRBV6-5	TGTGCCAGCAGTCGTTCAAGGAACACTGAAGCTTTCTTT	CASSRSRNTEAFF
TRBJ2-1	NA	NA	TRBV27	TGTGCCAGCAGCCTGTGGACAGACTACAATGAGCAGTTCTTC	CASSLWTDYNEQFF
TRBJ2-1	NA	TRBD2	TRBV5-1	TGCGCCAGCAGCCAGGGACTAGCGGGGAGTAGCTCCTACAATGAGCAGTTCTTC	CASSQGLAGSSSYNEQFF
TRBJ2-7	NA	NA	TRBV27	TGTGCCAGCAGTTTAGGGGGGGCGACGCCCTACGAGCAGTACTTC	CASSLGGATPYEQYF
TRBJ1-2	NA	NA	TRBV15	TGTGCCACCAGCAGAGATCGAGGGGGTTATGGCTACACCTTC	CATSRDRGGYGYTF
TRBJ1-2	NA	NA	TRBV6-5	TGTGCCAGCACCAGCTGGGGGAGGGTCTATGGCTACACCTTC	CASTSWGRVYGYTF
TRBJ1-3	NA	NA	TRBV30	TGTGCCTGGAGGGCCGGGGGCGGTGGAAACACCATATATTTT	CAWRAGGGGNTIYF
TRBJ2-1	NA	TRBD2	TRBV5-1	TGCGCCAGCAGACTAGCGGGGGGGCGATACAATGAGCAGTTCTTC	CASRLAGGRYNEQFF
TRBJ1-5	few	NA	TRBV19	TGTGCCAGTACCACCACTTATCGGATCCGTGATAGCAATCAGCCCCAGCATTTT	CASTTTYRIRDSNQPQHF
TRBJ1-1	NA	TRBD1	TRBV18	TGTGCCAGCTCACGTCTCAGCGGGACAGGGAACACTGAAGCTTTCTTT	CASSRLSGTGNTEAFF
TRBJ1-4	NA	NA	TRBV19	TGTGCCAGTAGTTGGCACAGACCGGGTAATGAAAAACTGTTTTTT	CASSWHRPGNEKLFF
TRBJ2-5	NA	TRBD2	TRBV4-1	TGCGCCAGCAGCCAAGAGGGAGCGGGAGGGCCAGGGAAGACCCAGTACTTC	CASSQEGAGGPGKTQYF
TRBJ2-3	NA	NA	TRBV5-1	TGCGCCAGCAGCTTGGGGCGGGCCTACGGGGATACGCAGTATTTT	CASSLGRAYGDTQYF
TRBJ2-5	NA	TRBD2	TRBV7-3	TGTGCCAGCAGCTTTCTAGCGGGGGGGCCGTTGGCAGAGACCCAGTACTTC	CASSFLAGGPLAETQYF
TRBJ2-3	few	NA	TRBV27	TGTGCCAGCCGGGGGGATACGCAGTATTTT	CASRGDTQYF
TRBJ1-3	NA	NA	TRBV7-9	TGTGCCAGCCCGGCCGCCAGGGCTGGAAACACCATATATTTT	CASPAARAGNTIYF
TRBJ2-2	NA	TRBD1	TRBV28	TGTGCCAGCCTCCGGACAGGGGTAGTCGGGGAGCTGTTTTTT	CASLRTGVVGELFF
TRBJ2-7	NA	TRBD2	TRBV30	TGTGCCTGGAGTAAGGGAGGGACCGCCTACGAGCAGTACTTC	CAWSKGGTAYEQYF